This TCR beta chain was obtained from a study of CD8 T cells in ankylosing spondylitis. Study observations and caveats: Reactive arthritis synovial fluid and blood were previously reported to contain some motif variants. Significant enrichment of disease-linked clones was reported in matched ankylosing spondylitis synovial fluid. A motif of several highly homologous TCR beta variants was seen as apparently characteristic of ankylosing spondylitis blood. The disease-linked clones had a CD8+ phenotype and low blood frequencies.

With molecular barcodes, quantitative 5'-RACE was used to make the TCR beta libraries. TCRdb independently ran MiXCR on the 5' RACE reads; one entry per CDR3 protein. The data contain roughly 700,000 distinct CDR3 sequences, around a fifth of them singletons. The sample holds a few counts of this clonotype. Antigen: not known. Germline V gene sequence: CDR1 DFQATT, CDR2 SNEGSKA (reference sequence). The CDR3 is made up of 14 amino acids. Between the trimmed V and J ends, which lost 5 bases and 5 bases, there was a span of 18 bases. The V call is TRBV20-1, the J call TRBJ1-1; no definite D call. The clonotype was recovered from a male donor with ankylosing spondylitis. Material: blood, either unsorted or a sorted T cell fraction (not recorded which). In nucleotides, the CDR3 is TGCAGTGCTCCCATACACACCGGCCGGACTGAAGCTTTCTTT. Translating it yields CSAPIHTGRTEAFF.